This TCR beta chain was captured by sequencing in a study of cytomegalovirus exposure and HLA in healthy donors. Study background: Counted in an early data release were approximately 85 million unique TCRs from HLA-typed donors. The study's findings and limits: In an earlier analysis, in 540 or so donors, most V segments appeared productive either ~90% or ~30% of the time. In a later analysis, compared with equally common non-associated chains, HLA-associated beta chains were more expanded.

For this clone: Its antigen is unidentified.

60 Vbeta and 13 Jbeta primers were used in PCR. Per the authors' pipeline: A follow-up analysis tallied approximately 85 million unique TCR beta chains, roughly 11 million shared. Sequencing was performed with immunoSEQ multiplex PCR; in TCRdb, only in-frame clones are kept and a portion is missing. The V and J calls and the clone size are those of that table, but D and trimming were determined from the DNA. The table includes about 110,000 clones, approximately 79% detected once. This clonotype was sampled from a woman between 35 and 50 years old in good health and CMV-seronegative. The sequenced sample was PBMCs.

In DNA, the CDR3 is TGTGCCACCAGCAGAGAGGGCACAGACTATGGCTACACCTTC. It yields the protein CATSREGTDYGYTF. V usage is TRBV15 and J usage is TRBJ1-2; D unresolved. The CDR3 is 14 residues long. V was cut by 0 bases and J by 3 bases, with 8 bases left in between. Germline V lookup: CDR1 LNHNV, CDR2 YYDKDF (reference sequence). The entire variable domain, with the rest obtained from reference TRBV15 and TRBJ1-2, is as follows: DAMVIQNPRYQVTQFGKPVTLSCSQTLNHNVMYWYQQKSSQAPKLLFHYYDKDFNNEADTPDNFQSRRPNTSFCFLDIRSPGLGDTAMYLCATSREGTDYGYTFGSGTRLTVV.